This T cell receptor beta chain emerged from a study of cytomegalovirus exposure and HLA in healthy donors. General study findings and limits: First-cohort TCR clusters were later found to tend to co-occur in the roughly 130 validation repertoires. Many donors shared some public TCRs, even though most TCR sequences were rare.

The 120-subject validation cohort, separate from the roughly 670-subject first cohort, included the donors. The method was immunoSEQ multiplex PCR; TCRdb's version includes in-frame clones alone and lacks a portion of them. The repertoire holds 150,000 to 200,000 clones, with 89% as singletons. As concerns this clone: The antigen is undetermined.

Germline trimming cut 4 bases from V and 9 bases from J; bases unmatched to any gene: 10. This CDR3 region has 15 residues. Per the germline V gene, CDR1 is GTSNPN and CDR2 is SVGIG (reference sequence). The chain is built from TRBV30 and TRBJ2-1; 12 bases map to TRBD1. Input material: PBMCs. The origin of this receptor is a woman under 30 in good health and CMV-seropositive. The CDR3 region has the DNA TGTGCCTGGAACACCGGGACAGGGGGCCCAGGTGAGCAGTTCTTC. The encoded protein is CAWNTGTGGPGEQFF.